This is a list of T cell receptor beta chains from one sample in a study of T cell responses to AZD1222 COVID-19 vaccine. Sequenced by immunoSEQ multiplex PCR; TCRdb stores in-frame clones only, minus some. The table records approximately 150,000 clones, less than 95% of them present only once. The sequencing here drew on peripheral blood, taken 28 days after the second AZD1222 dose. These receptors all stem from an adult who received the AZD1222 COVID-19 vaccine. Each CDR3 is given with its conserved first and last residue. The D gene is left open where the match is weak. Where a row states a size, it is once, few, many or the class of an expanded clone; other rows omit it.

j_call cdr3_length clone_size d_call v_call cdr3_aa cdr3_nt
TRBJ2-7 14 few NA TRBV9 CASSPGGERREQYF TGTGCCAGCAGCCCTGGGGGCGAAAGAAGGGAGCAGTACTTC
TRBJ2-2 14 NA TRBD1 TRBV10-1 CASRGTGDTGELFF TGCGCCAGCAGGGGGACAGGGGACACCGGGGAGCTGTTTTTT
TRBJ1-2 15 NA TRBD1 TRBV2 CASGGQGASLYGYTF TGTGCCAGCGGTGGACAGGGGGCCTCTCTCTATGGCTACACCTTC
TRBJ1-6 14 NA NA TRBV6-5 CAVHAQGGNSPLHF TGTGCCGTCCACGCACAGGGTGGGAATTCACCCCTCCACTTT
TRBJ2-7 12 NA NA TRBV6-6 CASSYSNREQYF TGTGCCAGCAGTTACTCGAATCGCGAGCAGTACTTC
TRBJ1-2 16 NA NA TRBV6-5 CASSYSAAGGAYGYTF TGTGCCAGCAGTTACTCGGCTGCCGGTGGGGCTTATGGCTACACCTTC
TRBJ2-5 15 NA TRBD2 TRBV7-2 CASSFVGGADGTQYF TGTGCCAGCAGCTTTGTCGGGGGGGCCGACGGGACCCAGTACTTC
TRBJ1-1 14 once NA TRBV6-2/TRBV6-3 CASSYIGWNTEAFF TGTGCCAGCAGTTATATTGGTTGGAACACTGAAGCTTTCTTT
TRBJ2-2 13 NA NA TRBV3-1/TRBV3-2 CASSQGRVGELFF TGTGCCAGCAGCCAAGGCAGAGTGGGGGAGCTGTTTTTT
TRBJ2-1 13 NA NA TRBV2 CASSPRAYNEQFF TGTGCCAGCAGCCCTCGGGCTTACAATGAGCAGTTCTTC
TRBJ2-3 15 NA TRBD2 TRBV11-3 CASSFSGRAVDTQYF TGTGCCAGCAGCTTTAGCGGGAGGGCCGTGGATACGCAGTATTTT
TRBJ1-4 17 NA NA TRBV4-2 CASSQDLWTVKNEKLFF TGTGCCAGCAGCCAAGACTTATGGACAGTCAAAAATGAAAAACTGTTTTTT
TRBJ2-7 12 NA TRBD1 TRBV6-5 CASKQGAEEQYF TGTGCCAGCAAGCAGGGGGCGGAGGAGCAGTACTTC
TRBJ2-7 18 NA TRBD1 TRBV7-9 CASSSRQGAGSGSYEQYF TGTGCCAGCAGCTCCCGACAGGGGGCGGGTTCGGGCTCCTACGAGCAGTACTTC
TRBJ1-2 14 NA NA TRBV7-9 CASSFLDRFYGYTF TGTGCCAGCAGCTTCCTCGACCGTTTCTATGGCTACACCTTC
TRBJ2-2 17 NA TRBD1 TRBV7-2 CASSQKGATGWTGELFF TGTGCCAGCAGCCAAAAGGGGGCTACCGGTTGGACCGGGGAGCTGTTTTTT
TRBJ2-4 20 NA TRBD2 TRBV28 CASSAPLTSGRAGAKNIQYF TGTGCCAGCAGCGCACCATTGACTAGCGGGAGGGCCGGGGCCAAAAACATTCAGTACTTC
TRBJ1-2 13 NA NA TRBV30 CAWSVKGGYGYTF TGTGCCTGGAGTGTTAAGGGTGGATATGGCTACACCTTC
TRBJ2-7 15 NA NA TRBV7-9 CASSLSRGVFYEQYF TGTGCCAGCAGCTTGAGCAGGGGGGTTTTTTACGAGCAGTACTTC
TRBJ2-3 12 NA NA TRBV5-1 CASGPLTDTQYF TGCGCCAGCGGTCCCCTTACAGATACGCAGTATTTT
TRBJ1-3 15 NA TRBD1 TRBV2 CASSNRGSSGNTIYF TGTGCCAGCAGTAACAGGGGATCGAGTGGAAACACCATATATTTT
TRBJ2-1 14 NA NA TRBV27 CASTQGGMGNEQFF TGTGCCAGCACCCAGGGCGGGATGGGTAATGAGCAGTTCTTC
TRBJ2-3 15 NA NA TRBV7-8 CASTVPGGVTDTQYF TGTGCCAGCACCGTTCCAGGGGGGGTGACAGATACGCAGTATTTT
TRBJ1-5 13 NA TRBD1 TRBV28 CASDQGAGQPQHF TGTGCCAGCGATCAGGGGGCGGGTCAGCCCCAGCATTTT
TRBJ2-7 16 NA TRBD1 TRBV9 CASSPRGDRGNYEQYF TGTGCCAGCAGCCCGAGGGGGGACAGGGGGAACTACGAGCAGTACTTC
TRBJ2-2 14 NA NA TRBV18 CASSPPGSTGELFF TGTGCCAGCTCACCCCCCGGGAGCACCGGGGAGCTGTTTTTT
TRBJ2-3 14 NA NA TRBV3-1/TRBV3-2 CASSQDPRESAQYF TGTGCCAGCAGCCAAGACCCACGGGAATCCGCGCAGTATTTT
TRBJ2-5 15 NA NA TRBV7-9 CASSLALSGQETQYF TGTGCCAGCAGCTTAGCGCTAAGCGGACAAGAGACCCAGTACTTC
TRBJ1-3 13 once NA TRBV12-3/TRBV12-4 CASSRDGRNTIYF TGTGCCAGCAGCCGGGACGGTCGAAACACCATATATTTT
TRBJ1-3 15 NA NA TRBV7-9 CASSFMGGSGNTIYF TGTGCCAGCAGCTTCATGGGGGGCTCTGGAAACACCATATATTTT
TRBJ2-2 14 NA NA TRBV5-1 CASSSQGNTGELFF TGCGCCAGCAGCTCTCAGGGGAACACCGGGGAGCTGTTTTTT
TRBJ2-2 13 NA NA TRBV27 CASSSGEAGELFF TGTGCCAGCAGTTCAGGGGAGGCCGGGGAGCTGTTTTTT
TRBJ2-1 16 once NA TRBV6-5 CASSYSLELGRDEQFF TGTGCCAGCAGTTACTCCCTCGAACTGGGGCGGGATGAGCAGTTCTTC
TRBJ2-1 14 NA NA TRBV4-2 CASSQDEGYNEQFF TGTGCCAGCAGCCAAGACGAGGGGTACAATGAGCAGTTCTTC
TRBJ2-1 15 NA NA TRBV7-9 CASSLPGGTRNEQFF TGTGCCAGCAGCTTACCTGGCGGGACTCGTAATGAGCAGTTCTTC
TRBJ2-7 15 NA TRBD1 TRBV28 CASRRDRGFSYEQYF TGTGCCAGCAGAAGGGACAGGGGCTTTTCCTACGAGCAGTACTTC
TRBJ1-2 15 NA TRBD1 TRBV2 CASSLTGVMYYGYTF TGTGCCAGCAGTTTGACAGGGGTGATGTACTATGGCTACACCTTC
TRBJ1-6 15 NA NA TRBV9 CASSVVEGVGSPLHF TGTGCCAGCAGCGTAGTGGAGGGGGTAGGTTCACCCCTCCACTTT
TRBJ2-3 20 NA NA TRBV19 CASSSPGQLISFGPLDTQYF TGTGCCAGTAGTTCACCGGGACAACTAATATCGTTTGGTCCGTTGGATACGCAGTATTTT
TRBJ2-6 17 NA TRBD1 TRBV27 CASGDLYRGPGANVLTF TGTGCCAGCGGCGACCTTTACAGGGGGCCGGGGGCCAACGTCCTGACTTTC
TRBJ1-2 12 NA NA TRBV3-1/TRBV3-2 CASSQDLRVKLF TGTGCCAGCAGCCAAGATCTGCGGGTGAAGCTTTTC
TRBJ2-5 12 NA NA TRBV29-1 CSVVPGEETQYF TGCAGCGTTGTTCCAGGGGAAGAGACCCAGTACTTC
TRBJ1-5 16 NA TRBD1 TRBV7-2 CASSSLQGASNQPQHF TGTGCCAGCAGCTCCCTACAGGGGGCTAGCAATCAGCCCCAGCATTTT
TRBJ2-7 14 NA TRBD2 TRBV10-3 CATLSGLAAYEQYF TGTGCCACCCTCTCGGGACTAGCAGCCTACGAGCAGTACTTC
TRBJ1-5 15 once TRBD1 TRBV4-1 CASRWDRHRNQPQHF TGCGCCAGCAGGTGGGACAGACACCGCAATCAGCCCCAGCATTTT
TRBJ2-7 14 NA NA TRBV6-5 CASRPRQGAYEQYF TGTGCCAGCAGACCTCGGCAGGGTGCCTACGAGCAGTACTTC
TRBJ2-4 15 NA NA TRBV9 CASSDPTSRVHIQYF TGTGCCAGCAGCGACCCCACTAGCAGGGTTCACATTCAGTACTTC
TRBJ2-7 14 NA NA TRBV4-3 CASSQGLGTYEQYF TGCGCCAGCAGCCAAGGACTAGGAACCTACGAGCAGTACTTC
TRBJ2-6 17 NA TRBD1 TRBV7-9 CASGLGQGTGGANVLTF TGTGCCAGTGGCCTCGGACAGGGGACAGGTGGGGCCAACGTCCTGACTTTC
TRBJ2-2 14 NA NA TRBV7-2 CASSYIRGSGELFF TGTGCCAGCAGTTATATTCGGGGGAGCGGGGAGCTGTTTTTT
TRBJ2-7 16 NA NA TRBV6-6 CASSSTGTHSSYEQYF TGTGCCAGCAGCTCCACCGGGACGCACAGCTCCTACGAGCAGTACTTC
TRBJ1-6 15 NA NA TRBV30 CAWRDSISYNSPLHF TGTGCCTGGAGGGACAGTATCTCCTATAATTCACCCCTCCACTTT
TRBJ2-3 12 NA NA TRBV28 CASSSYTDTQYF TGTGCCAGCAGTTCCTATACAGATACGCAGTATTTT
TRBJ2-5 13 NA NA TRBV5-1 CASSALAPETQYF TGCGCCAGCAGCGCTCTAGCCCCAGAGACCCAGTACTTC
TRBJ2-1 17 NA TRBD2 TRBV7-2 CASSERLAGVLGNEQFF TGTGCCAGCAGCGAGCGACTAGCGGGAGTCTTGGGGAATGAGCAGTTCTTC
TRBJ1-1 14 NA NA TRBV5-1 CASSSGPSNTEAFF TGCGCCAGCAGCTCGGGACCGTCGAACACTGAAGCTTTCTTT
TRBJ1-1 15 NA NA TRBV7-9 CASSLGTNMNTEAFF TGTGCCAGCAGCTTAGGGACAAATATGAACACTGAAGCTTTCTTT
TRBJ1-3 16 NA TRBD1 TRBV18 CASSPLTGGSGNTIYF TGTGCCAGCTCACCCCTGACAGGGGGCTCTGGAAACACCATATATTTT
TRBJ1-4 15 NA TRBD1 TRBV7-2 CASSRRTGEDEKLFF TGTGCCAGCAGCCGTCGGACAGGGGAGGATGAAAAACTGTTTTTT